The sequence of this TCR beta chain was determined in a study of T cells in tuberculosis. Whole-study context: PBMC were archived before or within 7 days of starting treatment. General observations from the study: A GMM-specific repertoire classifier reached about 89% accuracy, AUROC 0.90. Selection depended on which cryopreserved specimens were available.

The CDR3 contains 13 residues. Per germline, CDR1 SQVTM and CDR2 ANQGSEA. With 4 bases clipped from V and 1 base from J, the junction kept 4 bases outside the gene matches. Time point specified: new active TB diagnosis, blood taken before or within 7 days of starting treatment. Unsorted cryopreserved PBMC were sequenced, averaging around 100,000 T cells per clinical donor. Generated by immunoSEQ multiplex PCR, the TCRdb table keeps only in-frame clones and is missing some. The sample has about 49,000 clones; about 96% are singletons. As to this clone: Its specificity is not known.

The sequence was obtained from an adult with tuberculosis. This chain links TRBV29-1 with TRBJ2-7, with 7 bases matching TRBD1. Sequencing used PBMCs, obtained at tuberculosis diagnosis. CDR3 in amino acids: CSVGVRGSYEQYF. DNA of the CDR3: TGCAGCGTTGGGGTCAGGGGGTCCTACGAGCAGTACTTC.